The rows below give T cell receptor beta chains drawn from one sample of a study of T-cell memory formation after mild COVID-19. TCRdb reprocessed the 5' RACE reads with MiXCR, giving one entry per CDR3 protein. The sample yields roughly 240,000 distinct CDR3 sequences, less than 20% seen once. The sequenced material came from PBMCs or a T cell subset sorted from them (not recorded which). The receptor source for this set is an adult woman who had mild COVID-19 (a few samples of this study predate the infection). Cell type and time point are not known. CDR3s include the opening cysteine and the closing phenylalanine or tryptophan. A D gene is named only where the DNA matches it firmly. The listing skips clone size in some rows; elsewhere it reads once, few, many or a size class.

>few|TRBJ1-6|TRBV5-6|TRBD1
CASRRGDSQNSPLHF
TGTGCCAGTAGGAGAGGGGACAGCCAGAATTCACCCCTCCACTTT
>.|TRBJ1-5|TRBV12-3/TRBV12-4|TRBD1
CASSPGQVNNQPQHF
TGTGCCAGCAGTCCTGGACAGGTGAACAATCAGCCCCAGCATTTT
>.|TRBJ2-7|TRBV12-5|.
CASGTGLGSYEQYF
TGTGCTAGTGGGACGGGACTGGGATCCTACGAGCAGTACTTC
>.|TRBJ2-3|TRBV12-3/TRBV12-4|TRBD2
CASRKRGGWSDTQYF
TGTGCCAGCAGAAAGCGGGGGGGCTGGTCAGATACGCAGTATTTT
>few|TRBJ2-1|TRBV4-3|TRBD2
CASSQAGTSGYNEQFF
TGCGCCAGCAGCCAAGCCGGGACTAGCGGGTACAATGAGCAGTTCTTC
>.|TRBJ2-3|TRBV5-1|TRBD2
CASSTTPLAGSTDTQYF
TGCGCCAGCAGCACCACGCCTCTAGCGGGGAGTACAGATACGCAGTATTTT
>.|TRBJ2-2|TRBV9|.
CASSSEGRQVVELFF
TGTGCCAGCAGCTCAGAGGGCAGGCAGGTCGTGGAGCTGTTTTTT
>.|TRBJ1-2|TRBV3-1|.
CASRSEGYGYTF
TGTGCCAGCAGGTCAGAAGGGTATGGCTACACCTTC
>few|TRBJ2-7|TRBV5-1|.
CASSLVQGTYEQYF
TGCGCCAGCAGCTTGGTACAGGGTACCTACGAGCAGTACTTC
>many|TRBJ2-1|TRBV28|TRBD2
CASSLGGRVYNEQFF
TGTGCCAGCAGTTTGGGCGGGAGGGTTTACAATGAGCAGTTCTTC
>few|TRBJ2-3|TRBV3-1|.
CASSPHPTDTQYF
TGTGCCAGCAGCCCCCACCCCACAGATACGCAGTATTTT
>few|TRBJ2-4|TRBV4-1|.
CASSQDGGVAKNIQYF
TGCGCCAGCAGCCAAGACGGAGGGGTGGCCAAAAACATTCAGTACTTC
>few|TRBJ2-1|TRBV18|TRBD2
CASSRKPGTSLVAYNEQFF
TGTGCCAGCTCACGGAAACCCGGGACTAGTCTTGTGGCCTACAATGAGCAGTTCTTC
>.|TRBJ2-1|TRBV5-1|.
CASSLGASGEQFF
TGCGCCAGCAGCTTGGGCGCCTCCGGCGAGCAGTTCTTC
>many|TRBJ2-3|TRBV30|.
CAGGHNPISTDTQYF
TGTGCCGGTGGACACAATCCAATTAGCACAGATACGCAGTATTTT
>few|TRBJ1-6|TRBV20-1|.
CSASPQGIPPLHF
TGCAGTGCTAGCCCCCAGGGGATTCCACCCCTCCACTTT
>few|TRBJ2-1|TRBV6-5|TRBD1
CASSLDRGGNNEQFF
TGTGCCAGCAGCCTGGACAGGGGAGGGAACAATGAGCAGTTCTTC
>.|TRBJ2-7|TRBV4-1|.
CASSAIWRGSYEQYF
TGCGCCAGCAGCGCCATTTGGCGGGGATCCTACGAGCAGTACTTC
>few|TRBJ1-5|TRBV12-3/TRBV12-4|TRBD1
CASSQGPGGRQPQHF
TGTGCCAGCAGTCAGGGACCAGGGGGCCGGCAGCCCCAGCATTTT
>.|TRBJ2-1|TRBV4-3|.
CASSQDRQGGGDEQFF
TGCGCCAGCAGCCAAGATAGACAGGGAGGGGGGGATGAGCAGTTCTTC
>few|TRBJ2-3|TRBV12-3/TRBV12-4|.
CASSFNIGGPVTDTQYF
TGTGCCAGCAGTTTTAATATCGGGGGGCCAGTCACAGATACGCAGTATTTT
>.|TRBJ2-3|TRBV4-2|TRBD2
CASSQDPRSGRPTDTQYF
TGTGCCAGCAGCCAAGACCCACGGAGCGGGAGACCTACAGATACGCAGTATTTT
>few|TRBJ1-1|TRBV5-5|.
CASSLGVVGTEAFF
TGTGCCAGCAGCTTAGGTGTAGTGGGCACTGAAGCTTTCTTT
>few|TRBJ2-1|TRBV6-5|.
CASSYSFGDNSYNEQFF
TGTGCCAGCAGTTACTCTTTTGGGGACAACTCCTACAATGAGCAGTTCTTC
>.|TRBJ2-2|TRBV12-5|.
CASGSLPPPSGTGELFF
TGTGCTAGTGGTTCACTTCCCCCCCCGTCCGGCACCGGGGAGCTGTTTTTT
>few|TRBJ2-7|TRBV3-1|.
CASSGGQGGSYEQYF
TGTGCCAGCAGCGGAGGACAAGGAGGATCCTACGAGCAGTACTTC
>.|TRBJ1-4|TRBV5-5|TRBD1
CASSANDRGYRTNEKLFF
TGTGCCAGCAGCGCGAATGACAGGGGCTATAGAACTAATGAAAAACTGTTTTTT
>few|TRBJ2-1|TRBV10-3|TRBD2
CAIMVRVAGAAYNEQFF
TGTGCCATCATGGTCCGCGTAGCGGGAGCTGCCTACAATGAGCAGTTCTTC
>.|TRBJ2-7|TRBV12-3/TRBV12-4|.
CASSLGAEQYF
TGTGCCAGCAGTTTAGGTGCCGAGCAGTACTTC
>many|TRBJ2-7|TRBV12-3/TRBV12-4|.
CASSSDRFYEQYF
TGTGCCAGCAGTTCCGACAGGTTCTACGAGCAGTACTTC
>many|TRBJ2-5|TRBV24-1|TRBD2
CATSDAGTSEQETQYF
TGTGCCACCAGTGACGCAGGGACTAGCGAACAAGAGACCCAGTACTTC
>.|TRBJ1-2|TRBV12-3/TRBV12-4|.
CASSPRQRANYGYTF
TGTGCCAGCAGTCCTCGACAGCGGGCGAACTATGGCTACACCTTC
>.|TRBJ2-1|TRBV7-9|.
CASSLGAESRDNEQFF
TGTGCCAGCAGCTTAGGGGCTGAGTCCAGGGACAATGAGCAGTTCTTC